These T cell receptor beta chains were read from a single sample in a study of metastatic and nonmetastatic thyroid tumors. TCRdb re-called the PCR reads with MiXCR. The table has about 50,000 clones, 3.5% to 5% seen once; the top ten hold around 9.6%. The sequenced material came from blood. These receptors all stem from a female donor with papillary thyroid cancer or a benign thyroid nodule (not recorded which). Some clones in this sample may be carry-over from other donors' samples. Both conserved end residues are part of each CDR3. Each record gives: D gene, V gene, J gene, clone size, CDR3 protein, CDR3 DNA. A D gene is named only where the DNA matches it firmly. The size entry is marked missing in some rows and otherwise reads once, few, many or a size class.

TRBD2	TRBV10-2	TRBJ2-7	-	CASSLSAGTKAGEQYF	TGCGCCAGCAGCCTATCCGCCGGGACTAAGGCGGGGGAGCAGTACTTC
-	TRBV12-3/TRBV12-4	TRBJ1-3	many	CASSLVVGNSGNTIYF	TGTGCCAGCAGTTTAGTAGTAGGGAACTCTGGAAACACCATATATTTT
-	TRBV6-9	TRBJ2-6	-	CASSYPQQSGANVVTF	TGCGCCAGCAGTTACCCCCAGCAGTCTGGGGCCAACGTCGTGACTTTC
-	TRBV11-2	TRBJ2-5	many	CASSLVWASETQYF	TGTGCCAGCAGCTTAGTGTGGGCGTCGGAGACCCAGTACTTC
TRBD2	TRBV20-1	TRBJ2-1	-	CSARAAASGRAFRGNEQFF	TGCAGTGCTAGAGCGGCGGCTAGCGGGAGGGCCTTTAGAGGCAATGAGCAGTTCTTC
TRBD1	TRBV20-1	TRBJ2-6	many	CSALTGAPSGANVLTF	TGCAGTGCTTTGACAGGGGCCCCCTCTGGGGCCAACGTCCTGACTTTC
-	TRBV19	TRBJ1-5	-	CASRESGYSNQLQHF	TGTGCCAGTAGAGAAAGTGGGTATAGCAATCAGCTCCAGCATTTT
TRBD2	TRBV6-2/TRBV6-3	TRBJ2-3	few	CAISYGTSIDTQYF	TGTGCCATCAGTTACGGGACTAGCATAGATACGCAGTATTTT
TRBD1	TRBV20-1	TRBJ2-2	few	CSARSSTGSTGELFF	TGCAGTGCTAGATCTTCGACAGGGAGCACCGGGGAGCTGTTTTTT
-	TRBV6-2/TRBV6-3	TRBJ2-7	-	CASSYRGDEQYF	TGTGCCAGCAGTTACCGAGGGGATGAGCAGTACTTC
-	TRBV20-1	TRBJ1-1	many	CSARGGQFSEAFF	TGCAGTGCTAGAGGTGGACAGTTCTCTGAAGCTTTCTTT
TRBD2	TRBV5-1	TRBJ2-3	many	CASSWGLAGATDTQYF	TGCGCCAGCAGCTGGGGACTAGCGGGAGCTACAGATACGCAGTATTTT
TRBD2	TRBV6-1	TRBJ2-7	few	CASSEEAGGGRSDEQYF	TGTGCCAGCAGTGAAGAGGCGGGAGGAGGGCGCTCCGACGAGCAGTACTTC
TRBD1	TRBV6-2/TRBV6-3	TRBJ1-6	few	CASSGDRGSPLHF	TGTGCCAGCAGTGGGGACAGGGGGTCACCCCTCCACTTT
TRBD1	TRBV27	TRBJ2-1	-	CASSVDRGSYNEQFF	TGTGCCAGCAGTGTGGACAGGGGATCCTACAATGAGCAGTTCTTC
-	TRBV5-5	TRBJ2-7	many	CASSEKTGLRSYEQYF	TGTGCCAGCAGCGAAAAAACAGGTCTTCGCTCCTACGAGCAGTACTTC
-	TRBV6-1	TRBJ1-4	-	CASSPRRANEKLFF	TGTGCCAGCAGTCCGCGGAGGGCTAATGAAAAACTGTTTTTT
TRBD1	TRBV27	TRBJ2-7	medium-sized	CASSFWDRVDEQYF	TGTGCCAGCTCCTTCTGGGACAGGGTCGACGAGCAGTACTTC
TRBD1	TRBV6-2/TRBV6-3	TRBJ2-2	few	CASRLGEGGRELFF	TGTGCCAGCAGACTCGGGGAAGGGGGCCGGGAGCTGTTTTTT
TRBD2	TRBV6-1	TRBJ2-7	-	CASVFREGRAYEQYF	TGTGCCAGCGTCTTCCGGGAGGGCCGCGCCTACGAGCAGTACTTC
TRBD1	TRBV30	TRBJ2-2	many	CAWIQTGFYPATSTGELFF	TGTGCCTGGATCCAGACAGGGTTTTACCCCGCCACCTCCACCGGGGAGCTGTTTTTT
TRBD2	TRBV6-4	TRBJ2-1	many	CASSDEEREGQIF	TGTGCCAGCAGTGACGAGGAGCGGGAGGGCCAGATCTTC
-	TRBV6-4	TRBJ2-3	-	CASSERGSTDTQYF	TGTGCCAGCAGCGAACGGGGGAGCACAGATACGCAGTATTTT
TRBD1	TRBV12-3/TRBV12-4	TRBJ2-5	-	CASSLRGQGQDTQYF	TGTGCCAGCAGTTTGAGGGGACAGGGGCAAGATACCCAGTACTTC